Each of the 29 T cell receptor beta chains below was sequenced from the same sample in a study of blood T cell repertoires in COVID-19. Assay: immunoSEQ multiplex PCR; the TCRdb copy retains only in-frame clones and omits some. The sample records about 150,000 clones, 89% being singletons. Input material: peripheral blood. The source of these receptors is a man between 60 and 75 years old with acute or convalescent COVID-19.

The chain carries TRBV5-6 and TRBJ2-7; TRBD1 aligns across 7 bases. Unmatched junction bases numbered 9, after V lost 4 bases and J lost 2 bases. This CDR3 is built from 15 residues. Germline CDR1 SGHDT, CDR2 YYEEEE. In DNA, the CDR3 is TGTGCCAGCAGCCAGGGGACAGTAGTCCCCTACGAGCAGTACTTC. It is translated as CASSQGTVVPYEQYF.

J is TRBJ1-2 and V is TRBV6-4; 9 bases are a match to TRBD1. After removal of 5 bases from V and 4 bases from J, the junction contained 8 bases not matched to a gene. The germline gives CDR1 MRHNA, CDR2 SNTAGT. The CDR3 consists of 15 residues. CDR3 in amino acids: CASSSTDRGSYGYTF. Here the CDR3 DNA reads TGTGCCAGCAGTTCCACGGACAGGGGAAGCTATGGCTACACCTTC.

The J gene is TRBJ1-5, the V gene TRBV10-3; no definite D call. This CDR3 is 14 amino acids long. Germline-derived CDR1 and CDR2 are ENHRY and SYGVKD. Trimming removed 4 bases from V and 1 base from J, with 8 bases in between. The CDR3 nucleotides read TGTGCCATCAGTGCTGCGGGAAGCAATCAGCCCCAGCATTTT. Protein product: CAISAAGSNQPQHF.

The V and J genes are TRBV2 and TRBJ1-1, with TRBD1 identical over 8 bases. Unmatched junction bases numbered 2, after V lost 7 bases and J lost 1 base. Germline V gene data show CDR1 as SNHLY and CDR2 as FYNNEI. The CDR3 consists of 13 residues. CDR3: CASTGQGNTEAFF. The DNA for the CDR3 is TGTGCCAGCACTGGACAGGGGAACACTGAAGCTTTCTTT.

The genes are TRBV5-1 and TRBJ1-1, with 9 bases fitting TRBD1. This CDR3 is built from 14 residues. The ends lost 5 bases at V and 4 bases at J; junction bases unmatched: 6. The germline V gene has CDR1 SGHRS and CDR2 YFSETQ. The CDR3 here is CASSRGTGSTEAFF. CDR3 DNA: TGCGCCAGCAGTCGGGGGACAGGGAGCACTGAAGCTTTCTTT.

The sample holds a few counts of this clone. This chain links TRBV20-1 with TRBJ1-5; possible D gene TRBD1, 5 bases. The CDR3 totals 14 residues. Germline CDR1 reads DFQATT; CDR2 reads SNEGSKA (reference sequence). The V end was cut by 3 bases, the J end by 4 bases, with 13 bases between. The CDR3 sequence: CSASKGGVNQPQHF. CDR3 DNA sequence: TGCAGTGCTAGTAAGGGAGGGGTAAATCAGCCCCAGCATTTT.

The rearrangement links TRBV23-1 to TRBJ1-4; 9 bases agree with TRBD1. TRBV23-1 counts as an open reading frame of uncertain function. V lost 0 bases to trimming and J lost 11 bases; unmatched junction nucleotides: 13. The CDR3 contains 17 residues. Here the CDR3 reads CASSQSSPRTGEGKLFF. DNA for the CDR3: TGCGCCAGCAGTCAATCTTCACCGAGGACAGGGGAGGGGAAACTGTTTTTT.

The chain has TRBV7-2 and TRBJ2-5; 8 bases match TRBD2. The germline V gene encodes CDR1 SGHTA and CDR2 FQGNSA. The J segment lost 9 bases and the V segment lost 2 bases, leaving 11 bases of the junction unmatched. This CDR3 comprises 15 residues. The CDR3 DNA follows: TGTGCCAGCAGCTTAACAGGCGCGGGGGGCGGTTCCCAGTACTTC. This gives the protein CASSLTGAGGGSQYF.

This clone has only one observation. The V and J genes are TRBV6-2 or TRBV6-3 and TRBJ2-7; 9 bases agree with TRBD2. This CDR3 comprises 13 residues. The trim removed 4 bases at V and 3 bases at J, leaving 1 base unmatched. Germline V lookup: CDR1 MNHEY, CDR2 SVGEGT. The CDR3 coding sequence is TGTGCCAGCAGTTCTAGCGGGGTCTACGAGCAGTACTTC. Translation: CASSSSGVYEQYF.

This chain links TRBV4-3 with TRBJ2-2; possibly TRBD2 for D (6 bases). V lost 5 bases and J lost 4, with 14 bases in between. This CDR3 contains 15 residues. In germline, CDR1 is LGHNA, CDR2 YSLEER. DNA of the CDR3: TGCGCCAGCAGCGTGGAGGGGCCCGGCACCGGGGAGCTGTTTTTT. It encodes CASSVEGPGTGELFF.

In its sample, this clone was seen once. This chain links TRBV6-5 with TRBJ2-1, with 11 positions matching TRBD2. Germline V gene data show CDR1 as MNHEY and CDR2 as SVGAGI. The trim removed 4 bases at V and 6 bases at J, leaving 5 bases unmatched. The CDR3 is 15 amino acids. This CDR3 is CASSSSSGGSNEQFF. CDR3 in DNA: TGTGCCAGCAGTTCATCTAGCGGGGGGTCCAATGAGCAGTTCTTC.

The V and J genes are TRBV6-2 or TRBV6-3 and TRBJ2-7; 13 positions match TRBD2. The CDR3 runs to 14 residues. Germline CDR1 and CDR2: MNHEY and SVGEGT. Losses at the gene ends were 4 bases for V and 6 bases for J; bases not matched to a gene: 3. The CDR3 spells CASSFGTSGAEQYF. The CDR3 bases are TGTGCCAGCAGTTTTGGGACTAGCGGGGCCGAGCAGTACTTC.

As concerns this clone: The germline gene is not matched at one end of the junction; a read error may be the cause. V is TRBV2 and J is TRBJ1-2; no firm D call. The CDR3 has 14 amino acids. Germline loops: CDR1 SNHLY, CDR2 FYNNEI. In DNA form, the CDR3 reads TGTGCCAGCAGTGAGCGGGTCCGCGGTGTGACGGAGGCCTTC. Its protein is CASSERVRGVTEAF.

The V call is TRBV6-2 or TRBV6-3, the J call TRBJ1-5, with a weak D call TRBD1 (5 bases). V lost 2 bases to trimming and J lost 2 bases, with 7 bases between them. There are 14 residues in the CDR3. The germline gives CDR1 MNHEY, CDR2 SVGEGT. CDR3 DNA: TGTGCCAGCAGTTACCTACAGGGCAATCAGCCCCAGCATTTT. Protein: CASSYLQGNQPQHF.

The chain couples TRBV4-2 to TRBJ2-1; 13 bases line up with TRBD2. CDR1 is LGHNA, CDR2 YNFKEQ, per germline. This CDR3 spans 17 amino acids. The junction had 7 bases not matched to a gene; V was cut back by 5 bases and J by 3 bases. The CDR3 protein is CASSTSTSGGSYNEQFF. CDR3 DNA sequence: TGTGCCAGCAGCACCTCGACTAGCGGGGGGAGCTACAATGAGCAGTTCTTC.

The J gene is TRBJ1-6, the V gene TRBV5-4; D gene unclear. The germline V and J ends were trimmed by 0 bases and 6 bases, with 7 bases remaining between them. Germline V gene data show CDR1 as SGHNT and CDR2 as YYREEE (reference sequence). The CDR3 has 14 amino acids. In nucleotides, the CDR3 is TGTGCCAGCAGCTTGGGGGCGGGTAATTCACCCCTCCACTTT. This sequence encodes CASSLGAGNSPLHF.

V gene TRBV2 combines with J gene TRBJ2-2; 9 bases are a match to TRBD2. Germline values: CDR1 SNHLY, CDR2 FYNNEI. J lost 5 bases, V lost 3 bases, and 4 bases had no gene match. The CDR3 covers 15 residues. The CDR3 protein is CASSELTSGTGELFF. The DNA for the CDR3 is TGTGCCAGCAGTGAGTTAACTAGCGGGACCGGGGAGCTGTTTTTT.

The genes are TRBV14 and TRBJ1-2; D perhaps matches TRBD1 (6 bases). Trimming cost V 3 bases and J 6 bases, with 14 bases left between them. The germline gives CDR1 SGHDN, CDR2 FVKESK. The CDR3 runs 14 residues. The CDR3 protein is CASSHIQGPNGYTF. The CDR3 coding sequence is TGTGCCAGCAGCCACATACAGGGCCCTAATGGCTACACCTTC. Looking up the rest from reference TRBV14 and TRBJ1-2 gives the full variable domain: EAGVTQFPSHSVIEKGQTVTLRCDPISGHDNLYWYRRVMGKEIKFLLHFVKESKQDESGMPNNRFLAERTGGTYSTLKVQPAELEDSGVYFCASSHIQGPNGYTFGSGTRLTVV.

V is TRBV5-1 and J is TRBJ2-7; TRBD2 might be the D (5 bases). V lost 4 bases, J lost 0 bases, and 14 bases lay in between. The CDR3 loop spans 15 amino acids. The V gene's germline CDR1 is SGHRS and CDR2 YFSETQ. For the CDR3, the DNA is TGCGCCAGCAGCCCCCGGACTGCCCGCTCCTACGAGCAGTACTTC. This codes for CASSPRTARSYEQYF.

V gene TRBV7-3 combines with J gene TRBJ2-1; 9 nucleotides agree with TRBD2. After removal of 5 bases from V and 9 bases from J, the junction contained 11 bases not matched to a gene. This CDR3 is 15 amino acids long. Germline CDR1 SGHTA, CDR2 FQGTGA. The CDR3 DNA follows: TGTGCCAGCAGCCCACAAGGGCTAGCGGGGACTGAGCAGTTCTTC. Translating gives CASSPQGLAGTEQFF.

This clone was counted once. The chain links TRBV10-1 to TRBJ1-2; D may be TRBD1 (5 bases). In germline, CDR1 is WNHNN, CDR2 SYGVQD (reference sequence). V dropped 3 bases and J dropped 8 bases, with 13 bases sitting between them. The CDR3 spans 13 residues. In DNA form, the CDR3 reads TGCGCCAGCAGTGAAAACAGGATAGGAGGCTACACCTTC. Translated: CASSENRIGGYTF.

V gene TRBV14 combines with J gene TRBJ1-2, with 7 bases aligning to TRBD1. V lost 1 base, J lost 2 bases, and 4 bases stayed unmatched. CDR1 is SGHDN, CDR2 FVKESK, per germline. This CDR3 has 15 residues. CDR3 nucleotide sequence: TGTGCCAGCAGCCAAGGACAGGGCACGAACTATGGCTACACCTTC. Translation gives CASSQGQGTNYGYTF. Supplemented by reference TRBV14 and TRBJ1-2, the full variable domain reads EAGVTQFPSHSVIEKGQTVTLRCDPISGHDNLYWYRRVMGKEIKFLLHFVKESKQDESGMPNNRFLAERTGGTYSTLKVQPAELEDSGVYFCASSQGQGTNYGYTFGSGTRLTVV.

V gene TRBV4-1 combines with J gene TRBJ1-2, with 10 bases identical to TRBD1. CDR3 size: 16 residues. Germline CDR1 MGHRA, CDR2 YSYEKL. After removal of 4 bases from V and 1 base from J, the junction contained 6 bases not matched to a gene. As DNA, the CDR3 is TGCGCCAGCAGCCCTCTTGGGACAGGGGTTAACTATGGCTACACCTTC. Translating gives CASSPLGTGVNYGYTF.

The chain carries TRBV27 and TRBJ1-1; weak D call: TRBD1 (6 bases). The V gene's germline CDR1 is MNHEY and CDR2 SMNVEV (reference sequence). Between the trimmed V and J ends, which lost 3 bases and 4 bases, there was a span of 9 bases. CDR3 length: 13 residues. CDR3 amino acids: CASSFPGATEAFF. Here the CDR3 DNA reads TGTGCCAGCAGTTTCCCAGGGGCCACTGAAGCTTTCTTT.

The chain employs TRBV2 and TRBJ1-1; D perhaps matches TRBD1 (6 bases). This CDR3 is 14 amino acids long. Germline lookup yields CDR1 SNHLY and CDR2 FYNNEI. Trimming removed 6 bases at V and 0 bases at J, with 11 bases between. For the CDR3, the DNA is TGTGCCAGCAGCCTAGGGGGGGTGAACACTGAAGCTTTCTTT. This sequence encodes CASSLGGVNTEAFF.

The V call is TRBV30, the J call TRBJ1-6, with D uncertain. The CDR3 loop spans 13 amino acids. V gave up 0 bases and J gave up 7 bases, with 7 bases separating them. Germline CDR1 is GTSNPN and CDR2 is SVGIG (reference sequence). In nucleotides, the CDR3 is TGTGCCTGGAGTGTCGCAGAAAATTCACCCCTCCACTTT. Residues: CAWSVAENSPLHF.

The chain recombines TRBV5-5 with TRBJ1-5; 12 bases line up with TRBD1. Germline-derived CDR1 and CDR2 are SGHKS and YYEKEE (reference sequence). The CDR3 sequence is 17 residues long. J gave up 4 bases and V 4 bases, and 9 bases lay outside the gene matches. The CDR3 DNA is TGTGCCAGCAGCCGAGGGACAGGGGGCTTTGGGAATCAGCCCCAGCATTTT. Protein: CASSRGTGGFGNQPQHF. Based on the CDR3 plus reference TRBV5-5 and TRBJ1-5, the full variable domain is DAGVTQSPTHLIKTRGQQVTLRCSPISGHKSVSWYQQVLGQGPQFIFQYYEKEERGRGNFPDRFSARQFPNYSSELNVNALLLGDSALYLCASSRGTGGFGNQPQHFGDGTRLSIL.

This chain uses TRBV6-2 or TRBV6-3 with TRBJ2-1; D is uncertain. This CDR3 has 13 residues. The germline V and J ends were trimmed by 6 bases and 4 bases, with 10 bases remaining between them. Germline assignment: CDR1 MNHEY and CDR2 SVGEGT. CDR3 amino acids: CASSPTQYNEQFF. The CDR3, as DNA: TGTGCCAGCAGCCCTACCCAGTACAATGAGCAGTTCTTC.

V is TRBV27 and J is TRBJ2-3; 7 positions agree with TRBD2. The CDR3 consists of 14 residues. Germline-derived CDR1 and CDR2 are MNHEY and SMNVEV (reference sequence). V shed 5 bases, J shed 2 bases, and the junction held 4 bases outside the gene matches. Here the CDR3 DNA reads TGTGCCAGCAGTAAGGAGCGGGACACAGATACGCAGTATTTT. It is translated as CASSKERDTDTQYF.